These 30 T cell receptor beta chains were sequenced from one sample in a study of blood T cell repertoires in COVID-19. TCRdb keeps only in-frame clones here, not all; method: immunoSEQ multiplex PCR. The sample carries more than 300,000 clones, around 87% recorded once. Sequencing was done on a sample of peripheral blood. These receptors all stem from a woman aged 50 to 65 with COVID-19, enrolled during active disease.

The CDR3 sequence is CASSLDAPSGSWETQYF. DNA for the CDR3: TGCGCCAGCAGCTTGGATGCGCCTAGCGGGAGCTGGGAGACCCAGTACTTC. The genes are TRBV5-1 and TRBJ2-5; 10 bases fit TRBD2. The CDR3 covers 17 residues. Trimming at V came to 0 bases and at J to 5 bases, leaving 10 bases not matched to a gene. Germline CDR1 reads SGHRS; CDR2 reads YFSETQ.

The rearrangement uses TRBV30 and TRBJ1-6; D remains ambiguous. Trimming stripped 4 bases from V and 10 bases from J, with 11 bases between. Germline V CDR1 and CDR2: GTSNPN, SVGIG (reference sequence). The CDR3 is 12 amino acids. Here the CDR3 reads CAWKIDGSPLHF. In DNA, the CDR3 is TGTGCCTGGAAAATTGACGGGTCACCCCTCCACTTT.

The rearrangement joins TRBV18 to TRBJ2-5; D is perhaps TRBD2 (5 bases). The V and J ends lost 5 bases and 2 bases respectively, with 12 bases between them. The CDR3 has 14 residues. Germline V gene sequence: CDR1 KGHSH, CDR2 LQKENI. The CDR3 reads CASSLRATQETQYF. The CDR3 nucleotides are TGTGCCAGCTCATTGAGGGCTACTCAAGAGACCCAGTACTTC.

This clone was counted a few times. The chain joins TRBV7-3 to TRBJ2-7; 14 bases line up with TRBD2. V was clipped by 5 bases and J by 5 bases; unmatched bases: 2. CDR1 and CDR2 (germline): SGHTA, FQGTGA. The CDR3 has 14 amino acids. This CDR3 is CASSPGLAGDEQYF. As DNA, the CDR3 is TGTGCCAGCAGCCCGGGACTAGCGGGAGACGAGCAGTACTTC.

The chain employs TRBV7-3 and TRBJ2-3, with TRBD2 as a possible D gene (5 bases). This CDR3 has 15 amino acids. V was shortened by 1 base and J by 4 bases, with 12 bases between the two germline ends. Germline V gives CDR1 SGHTA, CDR2 FQGTGA. The CDR3 spells CASSLMDRGADTQYF. In DNA form, the CDR3 reads TGTGCCAGCAGCTTAATGGACCGGGGAGCAGATACGCAGTATTTT.

The rearrangement joins TRBV5-1 to TRBJ2-7; TRBD1 matches at 8 bases. The CDR3 extends over 14 amino acids. Trimming removed 2 bases from V and 3 bases from J; junction bases left unmatched: 4. Germline V gene lookup returns CDR1 SGHRS and CDR2 YFSETQ. The CDR3 here is CASSLDRGNYEQYF. DNA for the CDR3: TGCGCCAGCAGCTTAGACAGGGGCAACTACGAGCAGTACTTC.

This rearrangement joins TRBV5-1 to TRBJ2-3; 7 bases agree with TRBD2. The length of the CDR3 is 14 residues. Germline lookup yields CDR1 SGHRS and CDR2 YFSETQ. Unmatched junction bases numbered 7, after V lost 5 bases and J lost 4 bases. CDR3 sequence reads: CASSPTAGADTQYF. Written as DNA, the CDR3 is TGCGCCAGCAGTCCCACCGCGGGGGCAGATACGCAGTATTTT.

The CDR3 nucleotides read TGCGCCAGCAGCTTGGCCGGGACAACAACTAATGAAAAACTGTTTTTT. As protein: CASSLAGTTTNEKLFF. The rearrangement joins TRBV5-1 to TRBJ1-4; D possibly corresponds to TRBD1 (6 bases). CDR1 SGHRS and CDR2 YFSETQ come from the germline V gene. The CDR3 loop spans 16 amino acids. V dropped 0 bases and J dropped 0 bases, with 9 bases sitting between them.

The rearrangement links TRBV24-1 to TRBJ1-5; D gene uncertain. CDR1 is KGHDR, CDR2 SFDVKD, per germline. The CDR3 runs 14 residues. V was pared by 4 bases and J by 3 bases, with 9 bases between. Written as DNA, the CDR3 is TGTGCCACCAGTGAGGGCAGCTACAATCAGCCCCAGCATTTT. Amino acids: CATSEGSYNQPQHF.

Note on this clone: A read error may produce the germline difference seen at one junction end. V and J are TRBV6-2 or TRBV6-3 and TRBJ2-1; 12 bases are shared with TRBD2. The V gene's germline CDR1 is MNHEY and CDR2 SVGEGT. This CDR3 contains 17 residues. In DNA, the CDR3 is TGTGCCAGCAGTCACTCTAGACTAGCGGGGGCCTACAATGAGCAGTTCTTC. Protein: CASSHSRLAGAYNEQFF.

The V and J genes are TRBV24-1 and TRBJ2-1, with 7 bases fitting TRBD1. From germline, CDR1 is KGHDR and CDR2 SFDVKD. Losses at the gene ends were 7 bases for V and 0 bases for J; bases not matched to a gene: 5. The CDR3 is made up of 15 amino acids. The CDR3 region has the DNA TGTGCCACCAGCAGGGGGAGCGGCTCCTACAATGAGCAGTTCTTC. It specifies CATSRGSGSYNEQFF.

This chain joins TRBV18 and TRBJ2-2; a possible D gene is TRBD1 (7 bases). The CDR3 sequence is 16 residues long. V shed 0 bases and J shed 6 bases, with 14 bases lying between them. Germline CDR1 KGHSH, CDR2 LQKENI. The CDR3: CASSPPRGTASGELFF. CDR3 bases: TGTGCCAGCTCACCACCGCGCGGGACAGCATCCGGGGAGCTGTTTTTT.

This chain connects TRBV10-3 to TRBJ2-1; 8 bases agree with TRBD1. Germline trimming cut 6 bases from V and 6 bases from J; bases unmatched to any gene: 10. There are 15 residues in the CDR3. Germline V gene data show CDR1 as ENHRY and CDR2 as SYGVKD. CDR3 amino acids: CAISPSRQGINEQFF. The CDR3 DNA reads TGTGCCATCAGCCCTTCCCGACAGGGGATCAATGAGCAGTTCTTC.

This rearrangement joins TRBV6-2 or TRBV6-3 to TRBJ1-1, with D possibly matching TRBD1 (5 bases). The CDR3 loop spans 13 amino acids. V was shortened by 2 bases and J by 5 bases, with 9 bases between the two germline ends. Germline V gives CDR1 MNHEY, CDR2 SVGEGT. CDR3 DNA: TGTGCCAGCAGTTACAGGGCAGGGACTGAAGCTTTCTTT. Protein sequence: CASSYRAGTEAFF.

This chain joins TRBV18 and TRBJ1-3; 9 nucleotides align to TRBD1. This CDR3 is built from 16 residues. Germline V gene data show CDR1 as KGHSH and CDR2 as LQKENI. V shed 4 bases and J 1 base; nucleotides not matched to a gene: 5. In DNA form, the CDR3 reads TGTGCCAGCTCACGAACCGGGACAGGGTCTGGAAACACCATATATTTT. This codes for CASSRTGTGSGNTIYF.

V usage is TRBV6-2 or TRBV6-3 and J usage is TRBJ1-5; 8 bases map to TRBD1. V shed 5 bases and J 5 bases; nucleotides not matched to a gene: 8. The germline gives CDR1 MNHEY, CDR2 SVGEGT. This CDR3 has 15 amino acids. In nucleotides, the CDR3 is TGTGCCAGCAGTCCGCGGGGACAGGCACATCAGCCCCAGCATTTT. The encoded protein is CASSPRGQAHQPQHF.

The chain employs TRBV5-1 and TRBJ1-6, with TRBD1 matching over 8 bases. The V gene's germline CDR1 is SGHRS and CDR2 YFSETQ. The junction had 4 bases not matched to a gene; V was cut back by 1 base and J by 7 bases. The CDR3 is 15 amino acids. CDR3 loop: CASSLYRTGNSPLHF. The CDR3 DNA reads as TGCGCCAGCAGCTTGTATCGGACAGGGAATTCACCCCTCCACTTT. Combining the CDR3 with reference TRBV5-1 and TRBJ1-6 gives the whole variable domain KAGVTQTPRYLIKTRGQQVTLSCSPISGHRSVSWYQQTPGQGLQFLFEYFSETQRNKGNFPGRFSGRQFSNSRSEMNVSTLELGDSALYLCASSLYRTGNSPLHFGNGTRLTVT.

The V and J genes are TRBV4-1 and TRBJ1-5; 12 bases line up with TRBD1. This CDR3 comprises 15 residues. The ends lost 3 bases at V and 6 bases at J; junction bases unmatched: 3. Germline CDR1 MGHRA, CDR2 YSYEKL. This chain's CDR3 is CASSQGQGAGQPQHF. The CDR3 region has the DNA TGCGCCAGCAGCCAGGGACAGGGGGCTGGTCAGCCCCAGCATTTT.

V usage is TRBV2 and J usage is TRBJ1-1, with a weak D call TRBD1 (6 bases). The CDR3 is 15 residues long. The germline V gene has CDR1 SNHLY and CDR2 FYNNEI. V was clipped by 0 bases and J by 4 bases, with 12 bases between them. This CDR3 reads CASSEARNRATEAFF. The CDR3 DNA sequence: TGTGCCAGCAGTGAAGCCCGGAACAGGGCCACTGAAGCTTTCTTT.

The chain recombines TRBV3-1 (or the pseudogene TRBV3-2) with TRBJ2-1, with TRBD2 matching 8 bases. The germline V gene has CDR1 LGHDT and CDR2 YNNKEL (reference sequence). Trimming at V came to 4 bases and at J to 13 bases, leaving 6 bases not matched to a gene. The CDR3 totals 12 residues. The CDR3 region is CASSLTSEHQFF. The CDR3 bases are TGTGCCAGCAGCCTGACTAGCGAACACCAGTTCTTC.

This clone came up once. Here the CDR3 DNA reads TGTGCCAGCAGCCGACGCGGGGGACAAAGAAACACCATATATTTT. This gives the protein CASSRRGGQRNTIYF. The gene calls are TRBV14 and TRBJ1-3; tentatively, D is TRBD1 (6 bases). The CDR3 loop spans 15 amino acids. Germline CDR1 and CDR2: SGHDN and FVKESK. V was shortened by 4 bases and J by 5 bases, with 15 bases between the two germline ends.

This chain uses TRBV5-1 with TRBJ1-4, with D unclear. With 5 bases removed from V and 0 bases from J, the gap between germline ends came to 8 bases. The CDR3 has 14 amino acids. Germline V CDR1 and CDR2: SGHRS, YFSETQ. The CDR3 spells CASSLGTTNEKLFF. The CDR3 DNA reads as TGCGCCAGCAGTCTCGGGACAACTAATGAAAAACTGTTTTTT.

V usage is TRBV7-8 and J usage is TRBJ1-5; 7 nucleotides match TRBD1. The CDR3 contains 15 residues. CDR1 and CDR2 (germline): SGHVS, FQNEAQ. J was trimmed by 7 bases and V by 5 bases; bases with no gene match: 11. The CDR3 reads CASSPIDRVWQPQHF. The CDR3 DNA reads TGTGCCAGCAGCCCCATCGACAGGGTATGGCAGCCCCAGCATTTT. Full variable domain (remainder filled in from reference TRBV7-8 and TRBJ1-5): GAGVSQSPRYKVAKRGQDVALRCDPISGHVSLFWYQQALGQGPEFLTYFQNEAQLDKSGLPSDRFFAERPEGSVSTLKIQRTQQEDSAVYLCASSPIDRVWQPQHFGDGTRLSIL.

The rearrangement joins TRBV7-2 to TRBJ2-1, with 9 bases that match TRBD2. Germline CDR1 reads SGHTA; CDR2 reads FQGNSA. Germline trimming cut 6 bases from V and 3 bases from J; bases unmatched to any gene: 3. The CDR3 loop spans 14 amino acids. The CDR3 spells CASRGAGGYNEQFF. In DNA, the CDR3 is TGTGCCAGCAGAGGAGCGGGAGGCTACAATGAGCAGTTCTTC.

The genes are TRBV30 and TRBJ1-2, with 7 bases aligning to TRBD1. The CDR3 loop spans 14 amino acids. Germline CDR1 is GTSNPN and CDR2 is SVGIG (reference sequence). The J segment lost 7 bases and the V segment lost 1 base, leaving 9 bases of the junction unmatched. CDR3 nucleotide sequence: TGTGCCTGGAGTGGCGGGACAGCCCTTAGTGGCTACACCTTC. Protein: CAWSGGTALSGYTF.

V and J are TRBV29-1 and TRBJ1-6, with 8 bases identical to TRBD1. V lost 6 bases, J lost 6 bases, and 4 bases stayed unmatched. This CDR3 is 13 amino acids long. The germline V gene has CDR1 SQVTM and CDR2 ANQGSEA. The DNA of the CDR3 is TGCAGCGTGAGGACAGGGCCTAATTCACCCCTCCACTTT. Translation: CSVRTGPNSPLHF.

The chain is built from TRBV30 and TRBJ2-2; 8 bases map to TRBD2. Unmatched junction bases numbered 6, after V lost 4 bases and J lost 5 bases. The CDR3 is 14 amino acids. Germline CDR1 and CDR2: GTSNPN and SVGIG (reference sequence). CDR3 region: CAWTSGRVTGELFF. The CDR3 DNA reads as TGTGCCTGGACCAGCGGGAGAGTGACCGGGGAGCTGTTTTTT.

This rearrangement joins TRBV5-5 to TRBJ2-7, with a weak D call TRBD2 (6 bases). The CDR3 is 15 residues long. Germline CDR1 reads SGHKS; CDR2 reads YYEKEE (reference sequence). V lost 0 bases and J lost 3, with 13 bases in between. The CDR3 bases are TGTGCCAGCAGCTTGGCCATCGGGGAGGTCTACGAGCAGTACTTC. Encoded protein: CASSLAIGEVYEQYF.

The rearrangement uses TRBV7-2 and TRBJ2-2, with D possibly being TRBD2 (7 bases). CDR3 length: 14 residues. Deletions cut 3 bases from V and 4 bases from J, with 9 bases between. Germline values: CDR1 SGHTA, CDR2 FQGNSA. The CDR3 nucleotides read TGTGCCAGCAGCTTTGGGGGGGCCACCGGGGAGCTGTTTTTT. This translates into CASSFGGATGELFF.

The chain carries TRBV7-2 and TRBJ2-7; 8 bases are shared with TRBD2. The germline V gene has CDR1 SGHTA and CDR2 FQGNSA. The ends lost 4 bases at V and 1 base at J; junction bases unmatched: 6. CDR3 length: 15 residues. The CDR3 bases are TGTGCCAGCAGCTATAACGCGGGAGGATCCTACGAGCAGTACTTC. As protein: CASSYNAGGSYEQYF. Complete variable domain (other parts from reference TRBV7-2 and TRBJ2-7): GAGVSQSPSNKVTEKGKDVELRCDPISGHTALYWYRQSLGQGLEFLIYFQGNSAPDKSGLPSDRFSAERTGGSVSTLTIQRTQQEDSAVYLCASSYNAGGSYEQYFGPGTRLTVT.